This T cell receptor (beta chain) was obtained from a study of T cells in Graves' hyperthyroidism and ophthalmopathy. Overall study results and limits: Model-based prediction identified ophthalmopathy a median approximately 6 months prior to its onset. Blood held most thyroid clonotypes expanded above 0.001 frequency.

Uncontrolled infection, other autoimmune disease, pregnancy or lactation excluded patients. Thyroid ultrasound and orbital computed tomography, with clinical symptoms and serum thyroxine and TRAb, informed diagnoses. The CDR3 adds up to 12 amino acids, both ends counted. Looked up from germline, CDR1 is SGHDN and CDR2 is FVKESK. Remarks on this clonotype: Its antigen is still unknown. The conserved phenylalanine or tryptophan is not found at the CDR3 terminus, so this likely reflects a read error. The DNA is left out, because the CDR3 cannot be placed on it with certainty; the CDR3 is given as TCRdb lists it.

TCR beta CDR3 regions were amplified from RNA. An initial round of RT-PCR targeting the TCR CDR3 relied on the HTBI primer set. TCRdb itself ran the multiplex PCR reads through MiXCR, one entry per CDR3 protein. The sample carries roughly 570,000 distinct CDR3 sequences, 40% to 55% recorded once. The sequenced material came from peripheral blood or thyroid tissue (not recorded which). This TCR derives from an adult woman with Graves' disease, either hyperthyroidism or ophthalmopathy (not recorded which). This sequence joins TRBV14 and TRBJ1-3. CDR3 sequence reads: CASSQRRGLAGT.